Shown below are 17 T cell receptor beta chains from a single sample sequenced in a study of CD8 T cells in ankylosing spondylitis. TCRdb re-analysed the 5' RACE reads in MiXCR, keeping a single row per CDR3 protein. The profile covers about 400,000 distinct CDR3 sequences, with approximately 20% appearing a single time and over 10% taken by the ten largest. The material sequenced was blood, either unsorted or a sorted T cell fraction (not recorded which). The receptor source for this set is a male donor with ankylosing spondylitis or in good health (not recorded which).

The sample holds a few counts of this clonotype. The chain links TRBV10-3 to TRBJ2-7, with 8 positions matching TRBD1. The ends lost 4 bases at V and 0 bases at J; junction bases unmatched: 8. CDR1 and CDR2 from the germline V gene are ENHRY and SYGVKD. The CDR3 extends over 16 amino acids. The CDR3 DNA reads as TGTGCCATCAGTGGACCCCGGGACAGGCCCTCCTACGAGCAGTACTTC. This sequence encodes CAISGPRDRPSYEQYF.

This clonotype has only a few counts. The chain has TRBV7-3 and TRBJ2-5; perhaps TRBD1 as D (6 bases). Germline assignment: CDR1 SGHTA and CDR2 FQGTGA. The length of the CDR3 is 16 residues. V lost 5 bases and J lost 5, with 21 bases in between. The CDR3 is CASSDTGFLGAETQYF. CDR3 in DNA: TGTGCCAGCAGCGACACAGGGTTTCTTGGCGCGGAGACCCAGTACTTC.

The chain carries TRBV9 and TRBJ1-2; 8 bases match TRBD1. Per germline, CDR1 SGDLS and CDR2 YYNGEE. The CDR3 has 16 residues. The J segment lost 4 bases and the V segment lost 4 bases, leaving 12 bases of the junction unmatched. The CDR3 bases are TGTGCCAGCAGCCAAAGACAGGGGATGGGGCTCTATGGCTACACCTTC. It specifies CASSQRQGMGLYGYTF.

The V and J genes are TRBV24-1 and TRBJ2-3, with 10 bases lining up with TRBD2. Germline-derived CDR1 and CDR2 are KGHDR and SFDVKD. This CDR3 is built from 17 residues. V gave up 2 bases and J gave up 2 bases; unmatched junction bases: 6. The CDR3 DNA follows: TGTGCCACCAGTGATTCCACGGGACTAGCGTCCACAGATACGCAGTATTTT. Protein product: CATSDSTGLASTDTQYF.

This clonotype occurred a few times. V is TRBV6-1 and J is TRBJ2-1; TRBD1 is a possible D gene (6 bases). The CDR3 is made up of 12 amino acids. The V gene lost 7 bases and the J gene lost 6 bases, with 10 bases spanning the gap. Germline V lookup: CDR1 MNHNS, CDR2 SASEGT. The chain's CDR3 is CASMGHRNEQFF. The CDR3 bases are TGTGCCAGCATGGGACATCGCAATGAGCAGTTCTTC.

This chain's CDR3 is CASSLGLAQETQYF. DNA for the CDR3: TGTGCCAGCAGCTTGGGACTAGCTCAAGAGACCCAGTACTTC. The chain joins TRBV5-6 to TRBJ2-5, with TRBD2 identical over 7 bases. The CDR3 is made up of 14 amino acids. With V trimmed by 0 bases and J by 2 bases, 1 base remained unmatched. CDR1 and CDR2 from the germline V gene are SGHDT and YYEEEE.

The V and J genes are TRBV4-2 and TRBJ2-2; 7 nucleotides agree with TRBD1. V lost 10 bases, J lost 1 base, and 6 bases stayed unmatched. The CDR3 totals 14 residues. The germline V gene has CDR1 LGHNA and CDR2 YNFKEQ. This CDR3 reads CATSDRENTGELFF. The CDR3 coding sequence is TGTGCCACCTCCGACAGGGAGAACACCGGGGAGCTGTTTTTT.

The chain recombines TRBV4-1 with TRBJ2-2; the D gene could be TRBD1 or TRBD2 (6 bases each). The germline CDR1 and CDR2 sequences are MGHRA and YSYEKL. This CDR3 region has 16 residues. Deletions cut 0 bases from V and 5 bases from J, with 13 bases between. For the CDR3, the DNA is TGCGCCAGCAGCCAAGAAGCCCGGAGGGGGACCGGGGAGCTGTTTTTT. Translated, it gives CASSQEARRGTGELFF.

This sequence joins TRBV27 and TRBJ1-2; 9 bases map to TRBD1. The CDR3 sequence is 14 residues long. The V gene end was trimmed by 6 bases and the J gene end by 7 bases; junction bases not matched to a gene: 9. Germline CDR1 reads MNHEY; CDR2 reads SMNVEV (reference sequence). The CDR3 region is CASSPGTGIGGYTF. The CDR3 bases are TGTGCCAGCAGCCCCGGGACAGGGATTGGTGGCTACACCTTC.

This clonotype appeared a few times. The CDR3 nucleotides are TGCAGCGCAGAACAGGGGATCCAAGAGACCCAGTACTTC. This encodes CSAEQGIQETQYF. This chain connects TRBV29-1 to TRBJ2-5; 7 bases align to TRBD1. CDR1 and CDR2 from the germline V gene are SQVTM and ANQGSEA. CDR3 size: 13 residues. Trimming took 7 bases from V and 1 from J; bases not matched to a gene: 6.

This clonotype was recorded a few times. The V and J genes are TRBV12-3 or TRBV12-4 and TRBJ2-7; the D is unclear. The V and J ends lost 5 bases and 2 bases respectively, with 10 bases between them. This CDR3 comprises 13 residues. CDR3 loop: CASSQNAAYEQYF. Here the CDR3 DNA reads TGTGCCAGCAGTCAAAACGCTGCCTACGAGCAGTACTTC.

CDR3 protein: CASSPRTGGTEAFF. CDR3 DNA: TGTGCCAGCAGCCCAAGGACAGGGGGCACTGAAGCTTTCTTT. This rearrangement joins TRBV7-9 to TRBJ1-1; 10 bases match TRBD1. CDR3 length: 14 amino acids. Looked up from germline, CDR1 is SEHNR and CDR2 is FQNEAQ (reference sequence). The junction had 4 bases not matched to a gene; V was cut back by 5 bases and J by 4 bases.

This clonotype was detected a few times. This chain joins TRBV6-2 or TRBV6-3 and TRBJ2-7; 16 bases align to TRBD2. Losses at the gene ends were 4 bases for V and 5 bases for J; bases not matched to a gene: 5. The CDR3 sequence is 16 residues long. CDR1 is MNHEY and CDR2 is SVGEGT in the germline V gene. The CDR3 DNA reads as TGTGCCAGCAGTTCCGGGACTAGCGGGGGGGCTGACGAGCAGTACTTC. This translates into CASSSGTSGGADEQYF.

This clonotype appeared a few times. The chain joins TRBV20-1 to TRBJ2-7; the D gene is possibly TRBD1 (6 bases). The V end was cut by 5 bases, the J end by 1 base, with 15 bases between. The CDR3 runs to 14 residues. The germline gives CDR1 DFQATT, CDR2 SNEGSKA (reference sequence). DNA of the CDR3: TGCAGTGCTCCCGACAGGACTTTATCCTACGAGCAGTACTTC. It specifies CSAPDRTLSYEQYF.

This clonotype was counted ten times or more. This chain connects TRBV20-1 to TRBJ2-1; 13 bases are shared with TRBD2. CDR1 is DFQATT and CDR2 is SNEGSKA in the germline V gene (reference sequence). This CDR3 spans 12 amino acids. This chain's CDR3 is CSGLAGEVLQFF. As DNA, the CDR3 is TGCTCAGGACTAGCGGGGGAGGTCTTGCAGTTCTTC.

This clonotype occurred many times. This chain joins TRBV12-3 or TRBV12-4 and TRBJ2-7, with unresolved D. CDR3 length: 13 amino acids. V was pared by 6 bases and J by 4 bases, with 13 bases between. The CDR3 bases are TGTGCCAGCAGCCCCGGACGCCAATACGAGCAGTACTTC. Translating gives CASSPGRQYEQYF.

The chain carries TRBV27 and TRBJ2-2, with unresolved D. CDR3 length equals 14 residues. V was shortened by 2 bases and J by 4 bases, with 8 bases between the two germline ends. Germline CDR1 reads MNHEY; CDR2 reads SMNVEV (reference sequence). The CDR3 protein is CASSLMRFTGELFF. For the CDR3, the DNA is TGTGCCAGCAGTTTAATGCGGTTCACCGGGGAGCTGTTTTTT.